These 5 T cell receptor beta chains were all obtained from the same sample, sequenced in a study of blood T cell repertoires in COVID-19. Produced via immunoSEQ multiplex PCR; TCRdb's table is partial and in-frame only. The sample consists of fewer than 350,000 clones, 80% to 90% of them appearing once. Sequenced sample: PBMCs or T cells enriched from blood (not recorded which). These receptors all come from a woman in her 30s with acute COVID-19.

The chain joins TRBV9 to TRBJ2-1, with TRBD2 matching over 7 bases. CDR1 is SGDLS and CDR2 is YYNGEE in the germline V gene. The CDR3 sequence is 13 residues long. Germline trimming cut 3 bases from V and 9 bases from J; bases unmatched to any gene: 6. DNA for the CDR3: TGTGCCAGCAGCGAAAGCGGGACGGGTGAGCAGTTCTTC. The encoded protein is CASSESGTGEQFF.

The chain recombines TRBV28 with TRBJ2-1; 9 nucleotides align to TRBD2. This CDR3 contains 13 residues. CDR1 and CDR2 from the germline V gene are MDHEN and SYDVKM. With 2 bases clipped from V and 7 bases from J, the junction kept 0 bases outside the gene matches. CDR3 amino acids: CASSLTSGNEQFF. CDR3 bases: TGTGCCAGCAGTTTAACTAGCGGGAATGAGCAGTTCTTC.

This chain's CDR3 is CSAQGNANTGELFF. The CDR3, as DNA: TGCAGCGCTCAGGGGAACGCGAACACCGGGGAGCTGTTTTTT. This sequence joins TRBV29-1 and TRBJ2-2, with TRBD1 as a possible D gene (6 bases). Germline-derived CDR1 and CDR2 are SQVTM and ANQGSEA. V lost 7 bases to trimming and J lost 0 bases, with 12 bases between them. CDR3 length: 14 amino acids.

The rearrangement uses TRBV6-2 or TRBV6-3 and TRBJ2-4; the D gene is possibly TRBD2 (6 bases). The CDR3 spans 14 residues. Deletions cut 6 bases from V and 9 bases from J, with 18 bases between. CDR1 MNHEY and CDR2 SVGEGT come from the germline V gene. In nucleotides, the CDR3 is TGTGCCAGCAGCTCCGGGACTCTGGGCGGCATTCAGTACTTC. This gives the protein CASSSGTLGGIQYF.

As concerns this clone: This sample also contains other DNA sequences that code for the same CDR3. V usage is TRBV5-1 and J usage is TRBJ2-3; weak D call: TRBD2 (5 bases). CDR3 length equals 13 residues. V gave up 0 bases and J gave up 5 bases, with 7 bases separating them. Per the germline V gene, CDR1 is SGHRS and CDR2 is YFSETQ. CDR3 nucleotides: TGCGCCAGCAGCTTGGCCGGGGAAGATACGCAGTATTTT. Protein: CASSLAGEDTQYF.